Detailed here is one T cell receptor beta chain. Its antigen is as yet unknown. The method was immunoSEQ multiplex PCR; TCRdb's version includes in-frame clones alone and lacks a portion of them. In the table there are 35,000 to 40,000 clones, 86% of which are singletons. This entry is derived from a study of radiotherapy plus CTLA-4 blockade in lung cancer. For the study at large: Disease control was present in roughly 29% of patients, and objective responses in under 20%.

The CDR3 consists of 15 residues. Germline assignment: CDR1 LGHNT and CDR2 FRNRAP. V shed 7 bases, J shed 4 bases, and the junction held 8 bases outside the gene matches. General observations from the study: Researchers report tumor-derived TCR clones expanding in blood after radiotherapy plus ipilimumab.

The sequence came from a human donor with non-small cell lung cancer whose response to radiotherapy plus ipilimumab could not be evaluated. V usage is TRBV12-5 and J usage is TRBJ2-2; 8 bases are a match to TRBD1. Source: peripheral blood, taken from a patient treated with radiotherapy plus ipilimumab. CDR3 sequence reads: CASAGTGGPTGELFF. CDR3 bases: TGTGCTAGTGCCGGAACAGGGGGTCCCACCGGGGAGCTGTTTTTT.